This is a list of T cell receptor beta chains from one sample in a study of monozygotic twins with inflammatory bowel disease. TCRdb re-called the 5' RACE reads; every CDR3 protein appears as one record, without DNA. The sample table includes 200,000 to 250,000 distinct CDR3 sequences. The source material was blood. These receptors came from a human donor with ulcerative colitis or Crohn's disease, or a healthy co-twin of an affected twin (not recorded which). The CDR3 runs from the conserved cysteine through the conserved F or W.

cdr3_length j_call v_call cdr3_aa
16 TRBJ2-1 TRBV10-3 CAISLLATTTYNEQFF
12 TRBJ1-3 TRBV29-1 CSVVLSGNTIYF
14 TRBJ1-4 TRBV12-3/TRBV12-4 CASSKQGVGEKLFF
17 TRBJ1-6 TRBV7-2 CASRLGLGGRYNSPLHF
14 TRBJ2-3 TRBV5-1 CASRVRPSTDTQYF
17 TRBJ1-6 TRBV11-2 CASSLGLGGSYNSPLHF
17 TRBJ1-5 TRBV3-1 CASSPSTGLYSNQPQHF
14 TRBJ2-3 TRBV7-9 CASSKGQDTDTQYF
14 TRBJ2-7 TRBV6-1 CASSGQGTKYEQYF
13 TRBJ2-7 TRBV29-1 CSVGGTPYYEQYF
16 TRBJ2-3 TRBV5-1 CASSQLSGRTTDTQYF
14 TRBJ1-1 TRBV21-1 CASPRELSNTEAFF
14 TRBJ1-2 TRBV10-3 CAISEAELGYGYTF
12 TRBJ2-2 TRBV10-3 CATRTGAGELFF
14 TRBJ1-6 TRBV5-1 CASRGTGDDSPLHF
11 TRBJ2-5 TRBV20-1 CSASMEETQYF
12 TRBJ1-2 TRBV5-4 CASRQGSGRYTF
19 TRBJ2-1 TRBV11-1 CASSRRTGKTSGGYNEQFF
15 TRBJ2-1 TRBV20-1 CSARRDRGPDGEQFF
18 TRBJ2-1 TRBV5-6 CASSVAGQGVSYYNEQFF
14 TRBJ2-2 TRBV5-6 CASRRGLDTGELFF
13 TRBJ1-5 TRBV20-1 CSARATLNQPQHF
16 TRBJ2-3 TRBV12-3/TRBV12-4 CASSDWTSGGTDTQYF
15 TRBJ2-4 TRBV12-3/TRBV12-4 CASSSATADKNIQYF
16 TRBJ2-1 TRBV5-1 CASSFTGLAGSNEQFF
14 TRBJ1-2 TRBV7-2 CASSLARRGYGYTF
13 TRBJ1-2 TRBV5-1 CASSLLSPRGYAF
12 TRBJ2-1 TRBV29-1 CSVVRGGHEQFF
14 TRBJ2-1 TRBV5-1 CASSVGQALNEQFF